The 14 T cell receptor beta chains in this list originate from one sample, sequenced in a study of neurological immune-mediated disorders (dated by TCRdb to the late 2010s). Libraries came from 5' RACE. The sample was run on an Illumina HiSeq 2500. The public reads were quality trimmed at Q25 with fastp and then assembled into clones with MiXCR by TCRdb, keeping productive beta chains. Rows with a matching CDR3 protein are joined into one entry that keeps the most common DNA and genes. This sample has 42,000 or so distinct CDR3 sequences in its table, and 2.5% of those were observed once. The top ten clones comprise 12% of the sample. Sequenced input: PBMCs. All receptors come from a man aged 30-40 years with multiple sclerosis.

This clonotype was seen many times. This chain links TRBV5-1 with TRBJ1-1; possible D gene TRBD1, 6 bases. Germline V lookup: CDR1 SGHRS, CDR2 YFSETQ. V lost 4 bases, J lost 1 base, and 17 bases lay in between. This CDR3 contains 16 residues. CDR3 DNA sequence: TGCGCCAGCAGCGATCGCCCACAGGGAGCGAACACTGAAGCTTTCTTT. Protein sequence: CASSDRPQGANTEAFF. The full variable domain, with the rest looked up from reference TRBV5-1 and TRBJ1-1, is KAGVTQTPRYLIKTRGQQVTLSCSPISGHRSVSWYQQTPGQGLQFLFEYFSETQRNKGNFPGRFSGRQFSNSRSEMNVSTLELGDSALYLCASSDRPQGANTEAFFGQGTRLTVV.

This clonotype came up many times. CDR3 sequence (DNA): TGTGCCACCAGCAGTGGAGGGGGCACAGATACGCAGTATTTT. This gives the protein CATSSGGGTDTQYF. The chain combines TRBV15 with TRBJ2-3, with a possible D match to TRBD2 (6 bases). This CDR3 contains 14 residues. Looked up from germline, CDR1 is LNHNV and CDR2 is YYDKDF (reference sequence). V lost 3 bases and J 1 base, leaving 8 bases between the germline ends. The complete variable domain, with remaining parts taken from reference TRBV15 and TRBJ2-3, reads DAMVIQNPRYQVTQFGKPVTLSCSQTLNHNVMYWYQQKSSQAPKLLFHYYDKDFNNEADTPDNFQSRRPNTSFCFLDIRSPGLGDTAMYLCATSSGGGTDTQYFGPGTRLTVL.

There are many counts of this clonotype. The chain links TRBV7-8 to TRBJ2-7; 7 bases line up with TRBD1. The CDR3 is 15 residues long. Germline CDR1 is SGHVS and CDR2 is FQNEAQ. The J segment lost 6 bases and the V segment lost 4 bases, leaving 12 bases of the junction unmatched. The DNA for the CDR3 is TGTGCCAGCAGCTCCGATTTAAGGGGGCGTACCGAGCAGTACTTC. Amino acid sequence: CASSSDLRGRTEQYF.

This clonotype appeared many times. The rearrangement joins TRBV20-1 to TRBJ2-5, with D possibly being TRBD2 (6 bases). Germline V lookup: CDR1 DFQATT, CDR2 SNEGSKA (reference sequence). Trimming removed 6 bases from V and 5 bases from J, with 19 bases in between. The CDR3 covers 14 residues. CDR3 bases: TGCAGTGCCCACCGGGACCCTGGGAGGGAGACCCAGTACTTC. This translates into CSAHRDPGRETQYF.

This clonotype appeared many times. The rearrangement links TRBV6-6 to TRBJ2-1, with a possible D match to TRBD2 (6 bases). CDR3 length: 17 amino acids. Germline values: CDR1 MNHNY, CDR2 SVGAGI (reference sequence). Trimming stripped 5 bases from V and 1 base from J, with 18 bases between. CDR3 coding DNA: TGTGCCAGCAGTGCCCAAGGCCGGGCGGGATCCTACAATGAGCAGTTCTTC. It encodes CASSAQGRAGSYNEQFF.

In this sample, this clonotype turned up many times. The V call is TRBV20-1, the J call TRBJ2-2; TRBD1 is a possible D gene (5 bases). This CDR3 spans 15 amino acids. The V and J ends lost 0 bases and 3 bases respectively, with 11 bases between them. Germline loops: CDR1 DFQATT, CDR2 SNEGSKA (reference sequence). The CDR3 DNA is TGCAGTGCTAGAGATTTGGGGCGCGACACCGGGGAGCTGTTTTTT. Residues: CSARDLGRDTGELFF.

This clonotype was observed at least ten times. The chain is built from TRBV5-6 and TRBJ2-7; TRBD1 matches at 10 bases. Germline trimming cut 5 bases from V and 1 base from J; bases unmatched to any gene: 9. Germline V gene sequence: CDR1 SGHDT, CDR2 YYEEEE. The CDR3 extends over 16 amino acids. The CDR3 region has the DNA TGTGCCAGCAGGCGGGACAGGGGAAAGGGGTCCTACGAGCAGTACTTC. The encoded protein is CASRRDRGKGSYEQYF.

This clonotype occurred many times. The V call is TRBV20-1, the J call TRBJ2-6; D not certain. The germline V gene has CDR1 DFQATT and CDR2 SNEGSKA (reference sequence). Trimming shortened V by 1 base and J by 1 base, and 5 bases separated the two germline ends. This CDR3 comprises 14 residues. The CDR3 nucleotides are TGCAGTGCTAGAGCGGGTTCTGGGGCCAACGTCCTGACTTTC. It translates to CSARAGSGANVLTF.

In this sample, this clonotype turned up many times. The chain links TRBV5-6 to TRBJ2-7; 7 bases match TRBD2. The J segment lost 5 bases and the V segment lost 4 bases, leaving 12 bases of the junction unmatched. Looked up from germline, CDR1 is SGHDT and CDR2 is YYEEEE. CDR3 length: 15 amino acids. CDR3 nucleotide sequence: TGTGCCAGCAGCGCTGAGGGGTCCGGGGGGAACGAGCAGTACTTC. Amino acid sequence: CASSAEGSGGNEQYF.

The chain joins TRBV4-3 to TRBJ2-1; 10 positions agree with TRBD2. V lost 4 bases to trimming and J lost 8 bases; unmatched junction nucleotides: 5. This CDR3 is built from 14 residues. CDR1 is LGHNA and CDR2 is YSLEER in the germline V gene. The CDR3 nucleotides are TGCGCCAGCAGCCTGGGACTAGCGAGTGATGAGCAGTTCTTC. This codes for CASSLGLASDEQFF.

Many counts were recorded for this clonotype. This CDR3 reads CSGLAGILYEQYF. DNA of the CDR3: TGCAGTGGACTAGCGGGAATACTCTACGAGCAGTACTTC. The V and J genes are TRBV20-1 and TRBJ2-7, with 11 bases aligning to TRBD2. J lost 3 bases, V lost 7 bases, and 5 bases had no gene match. The CDR3 totals 13 residues. Germline loops: CDR1 DFQATT, CDR2 SNEGSKA (reference sequence).

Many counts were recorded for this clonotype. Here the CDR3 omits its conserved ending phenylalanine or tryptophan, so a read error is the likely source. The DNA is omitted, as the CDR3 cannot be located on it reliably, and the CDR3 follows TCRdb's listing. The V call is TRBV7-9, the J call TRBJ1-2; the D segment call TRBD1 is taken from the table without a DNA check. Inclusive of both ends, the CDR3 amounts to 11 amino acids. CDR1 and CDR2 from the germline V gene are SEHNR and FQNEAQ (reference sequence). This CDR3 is CASSSNTPVGI.

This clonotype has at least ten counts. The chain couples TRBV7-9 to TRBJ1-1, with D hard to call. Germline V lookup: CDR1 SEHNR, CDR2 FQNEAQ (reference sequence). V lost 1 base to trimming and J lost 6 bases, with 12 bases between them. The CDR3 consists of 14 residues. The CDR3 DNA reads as TGTGCCAGCAGCTTAGATCGCCAGGATCCTGAAGCTTTCTTT. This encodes CASSLDRQDPEAFF.

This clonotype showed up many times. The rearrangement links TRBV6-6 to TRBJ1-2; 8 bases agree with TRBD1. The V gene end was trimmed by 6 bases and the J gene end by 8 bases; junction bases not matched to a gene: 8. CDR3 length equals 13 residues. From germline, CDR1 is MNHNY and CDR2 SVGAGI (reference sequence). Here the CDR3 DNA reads TGTGCCAGCAGGGACAGGGTCTATGGGGGCTACACCTTC. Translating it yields CASRDRVYGGYTF.